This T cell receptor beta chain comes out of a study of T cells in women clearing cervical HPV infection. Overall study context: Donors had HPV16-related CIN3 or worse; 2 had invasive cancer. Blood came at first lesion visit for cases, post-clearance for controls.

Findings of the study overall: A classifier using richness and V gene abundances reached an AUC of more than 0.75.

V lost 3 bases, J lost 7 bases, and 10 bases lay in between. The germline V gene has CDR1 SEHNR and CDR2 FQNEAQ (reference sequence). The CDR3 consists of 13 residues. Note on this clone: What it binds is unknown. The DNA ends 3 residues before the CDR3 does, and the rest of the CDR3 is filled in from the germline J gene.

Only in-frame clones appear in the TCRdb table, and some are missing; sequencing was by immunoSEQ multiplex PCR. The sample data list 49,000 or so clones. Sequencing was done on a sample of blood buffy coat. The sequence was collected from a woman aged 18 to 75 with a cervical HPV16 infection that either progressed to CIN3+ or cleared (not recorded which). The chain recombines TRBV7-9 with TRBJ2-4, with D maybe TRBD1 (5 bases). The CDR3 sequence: CASSFPGLNIQYF. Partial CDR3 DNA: TGTGCCAGCAGCTTTCCAGGGCTGAACATT.